Listed here is a single T cell receptor beta chain. Germline-derived CDR1 and CDR2 are SGHTA and FQGNSA. The CDR3 is 15 residues long. V was pared by 9 bases and J by 7 bases, with 11 bases of the junction left unmatched. The data stem from a study of blood T cell repertoires in COVID-19. Looking at the study overall: Samples taken during acute and convalescent COVID-19 were collected in the United States, Italy and Spain.

This table comes from immunoSEQ multiplex PCR, and its TCRdb copy is limited to in-frame clones, with some not included. This sample has 310,000 or so clones, with about 88% found just once. The receptor's source is a man aged 65-85 years with acute or convalescent COVID-19. The chain recombines TRBV7-2 with TRBJ2-2; 10 bases are shared with TRBD2. Sequencing used peripheral blood. The CDR3 DNA follows: TGTGCCAGTCGCAGAGCGGGAGGGTATAGCGGGGAGCTGTTTTTT. This encodes CASRRAGGYSGELFF. Full variable domain (missing parts from reference TRBV7-2 and TRBJ2-2): GAGVSQSPSNKVTEKGKDVELRCDPISGHTALYWYRQSLGQGLEFLIYFQGNSAPDKSGLPSDRFSAERTGGSVSTLTIQRTQQEDSAVYLCASRRAGGYSGELFFGEGSRLTVL.